The next 7 T cell receptor beta chains were all read from a single sample in a study of control samples from healthy donors and cancer patients. The method was immunoSEQ multiplex PCR; TCRdb's version includes in-frame clones alone and lacks a portion of them. The data show 260,000 or so clones, approximately 80% seen once. The material sequenced was PBMCs. These TCRs come from a woman in her fifties or sixties with lung cancer.

The CDR3 bases are TGTGCCAGCAGCATATCCGGGACAGGGGCCCAAGAGACCCAGTACTTC. Encoded protein: CASSISGTGAQETQYF. V gene TRBV7-8 combines with J gene TRBJ2-5; 10 bases map to TRBD1. The germline V gene encodes CDR1 SGHVS and CDR2 FQNEAQ. The CDR3 loop spans 16 amino acids. The ends lost 5 bases at V and 1 base at J; junction bases unmatched: 7.

The rearrangement uses TRBV19 and TRBJ1-2, with 12 positions matching TRBD1. Unmatched junction bases numbered 10, after V lost 3 bases and J lost 5 bases. The CDR3 consists of 17 residues. Germline CDR1 and CDR2: LNHDA and SQIVND (reference sequence). CDR3 sequence (DNA): TGTGCCAGTAGTATCACCGGGACAGGGGGCTTAGTGTATGGCTACACCTTC. It encodes CASSITGTGGLVYGYTF.

The chain has TRBV7-6 and TRBJ2-2; perhaps D is TRBD1 or TRBD2 (7 bases each). V shed 2 bases and J shed 0 bases, with 13 bases lying between them. The CDR3 extends over 17 amino acids. The V gene's germline CDR1 is SGHVS and CDR2 FNYEAQ. The CDR3 DNA sequence: TGTGCCAGCAGCTTACGGGGAGGGGGCGCGAACACCGGGGAGCTGTTTTTT. This translates into CASSLRGGGANTGELFF.

The chain has TRBV7-2 and TRBJ2-7; 9 bases match TRBD1. Trimming removed 3 bases from V and 0 bases from J; junction bases left unmatched: 6. The germline V gene has CDR1 SGHTA and CDR2 FQGNSA. There are 16 residues in the CDR3. The DNA for the CDR3 is TGTGCCAGCAGCTTGGGGGGGACAGGGAGCTCCTACGAGCAGTACTTC. Translation: CASSLGGTGSSYEQYF. The whole variable domain, remainder taken from reference TRBV7-2 and TRBJ2-7, is GAGVSQSPSNKVTEKGKDVELRCDPISGHTALYWYRQSLGQGLEFLIYFQGNSAPDKSGLPSDRFSAERTGGSVSTLTIQRTQQEDSAVYLCASSLGGTGSSYEQYFGPGTRLTVT.

V and J are TRBV6-1 and TRBJ2-3; a possible D gene is TRBD2 (6 bases). CDR1 MNHNS and CDR2 SASEGT come from the germline V gene. The CDR3 spans 16 residues. With 3 bases removed from V and 2 bases from J, the gap between germline ends came to 15 bases. For the CDR3, the DNA is TGTGCCAGCAGTGACGTCTCCGGGAGTTCCACAGATACGCAGTATTTT. Amino acids: CASSDVSGSSTDTQYF.

The chain uses TRBV20-1 and TRBJ2-1, with D hard to call. CDR1 DFQATT and CDR2 SNEGSKA come from the germline V gene (reference sequence). V dropped 3 bases and J dropped 12 bases, with 15 bases sitting between them. The CDR3 totals 12 residues. CDR3 residues: CSASQSARMQFF. The CDR3 nucleotides are TGCAGTGCTAGTCAAAGTGCACGAATGCAGTTCTTC.

The chain employs TRBV6-4 and TRBJ1-5; 9 positions agree with TRBD1. From germline, CDR1 is MRHNA and CDR2 SNTAGT. With V trimmed by 7 bases and J by 4 bases, 17 bases remained unmatched. The CDR3 contains 18 residues. In DNA form, the CDR3 reads TGTGCCAGCACTATTACCCGGGACAGGGCTCGGAGGAATCAGCCCCAGCATTTT. Translation gives CASTITRDRARRNQPQHF.